The entry below describes one T cell receptor (beta chain). The sample comes from a study of blood T cell repertoires in COVID-19. Looking at the study overall: Acute-phase and convalescent COVID-19 samples originated in the United States, Italy and Spain.

Some clones are missing from TCRdb's copy, which holds only in-frame ones; the method was immunoSEQ multiplex PCR. Here the sample spans roughly 150,000 clones, more than 85% being singletons. The CDR3 loop spans 14 amino acids. CDR1 is SGHTA and CDR2 is FQGNSA in the germline V gene. The J segment lost 4 bases and the V segment lost 7 bases, leaving 8 bases of the junction unmatched. The genes are TRBV7-2 and TRBJ2-3; TRBD2 agrees at 7 bases. The sample consisted of peripheral blood. The source is a woman in her 70s with acute or convalescent COVID-19. The CDR3 nucleotides read TGTGCCAGCACTCCCGGGACTATCTCAGATACGCAGTATTTT. This sequence encodes CASTPGTISDTQYF.